This T cell receptor beta chain was captured in a study of T cell responses to AZD1222 COVID-19 vaccine. Some clones are missing from TCRdb's copy, which holds only in-frame ones; the method was immunoSEQ multiplex PCR. The repertoire includes 250,000 or so clones, 93% of them detected once, and around 0.5% sits in the top ten. Turning to this clone: Its target is not known.

Regarding the study as a whole: Epitopes outside B.1.351 and B.1.1.7 mutated regions reportedly drew nearly half of spike TCRs. Dominant CD4 TCR responses targeted spike regions 160-218 and 743-854.

Trimming shortened V by 7 bases and J by 11 bases, and 14 bases separated the two germline ends. Germline CDR1 and CDR2: MNHEY and SVGAGI. The CDR3 consists of 11 residues. The sample in question was peripheral blood, obtained on day 0 of AZD1222 vaccination. The clonotype comes from an adult in good health. The J gene is TRBJ1-1, the V gene TRBV6-5, with D perhaps matching TRBD1 (5 bases). The CDR3 nucleotides are TGTGCCAGCAAGGGCAGTGGGGGTGCTTTCTTT. Amino acids: CASKGSGGAFF.